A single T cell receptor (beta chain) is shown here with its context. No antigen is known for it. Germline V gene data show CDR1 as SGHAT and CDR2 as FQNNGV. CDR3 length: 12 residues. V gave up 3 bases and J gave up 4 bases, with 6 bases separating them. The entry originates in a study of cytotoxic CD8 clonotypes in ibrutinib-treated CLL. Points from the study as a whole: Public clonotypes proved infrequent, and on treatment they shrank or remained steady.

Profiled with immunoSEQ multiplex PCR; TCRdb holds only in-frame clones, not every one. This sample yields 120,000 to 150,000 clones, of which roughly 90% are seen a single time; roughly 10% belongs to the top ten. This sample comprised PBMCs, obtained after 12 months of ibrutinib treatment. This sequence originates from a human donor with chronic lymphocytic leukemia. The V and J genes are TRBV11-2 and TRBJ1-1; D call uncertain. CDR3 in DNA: TGTGCCAGCAGCTTTACTGGCACTGAAGCTTTCTTT. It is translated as CASSFTGTEAFF.